The rows below give T cell receptor beta chains drawn from one sample of a study of cytomegalovirus exposure and HLA in healthy donors. Only in-frame clones appear in the TCRdb table, and some are missing; sequencing was by immunoSEQ multiplex PCR. The sample has about 100,000 clones; approximately 74% are singletons. Sequencing was carried out using PBMCs. The source is a woman in her 70s in good health and CMV-seropositive. Each CDR3 is given with its conserved first and last residue. A D gene is named only where the DNA matches it firmly. Clone size, where shown, is once, few, many, or a class for clones that have expanded.

j_call d_call v_call clone_size cdr3_aa cdr3_nt
TRBJ2-2 TRBD1 TRBV10-1 - CASSRDRGGTGELFF TGCGCCAGCAGCCGGGACAGGGGGGGCACCGGGGAGCTGTTTTTT
TRBJ2-7 - TRBV7-3 once CASSPRQAFTYEQYF TGTGCCAGCAGCCCTCGACAGGCGTTCACCTACGAGCAGTACTTC
TRBJ2-7 TRBD1 TRBV10-3 - CAIRPTGGLEQYF TGTGCCATCAGACCGACAGGGGGGCTCGAGCAGTACTTC
TRBJ2-7 - TRBV27 - CASSFGQGSPYEQYF TGTGCCAGCAGTTTCGGCCAGGGCTCACCCTACGAGCAGTACTTC
TRBJ2-7 - TRBV11-3 few CASSGRGGEQYF TGTGCCAGCAGCGGCCGGGGTGGCGAGCAGTACTTC
TRBJ2-7 TRBD1 TRBV5-1 once CASSLGSQGAHEQYF TGCGCCAGCAGCTTGGGTAGTCAGGGGGCCCACGAGCAGTACTTC
TRBJ2-7 - TRBV7-8 - CASSLATGSTYEQYF TGTGCCAGCAGCTTAGCGACCGGGAGTACCTACGAGCAGTACTTC
TRBJ2-2 TRBD1 TRBV7-7 - CASSLGGTGSANTGELFF TGTGCTAGCAGCTTAGGCGGGACAGGTAGCGCGAACACCGGGGAGCTGTTTTTT
TRBJ1-4 TRBD1 TRBV2 - CASENGTGVEKLFF TGTGCCAGCGAAAACGGGACAGGGGTCGAAAAACTGTTTTTT
TRBJ1-6 TRBD1 TRBV2 - CASSEMTGGANNSPLHF TGTGCCAGCAGTGAGATGACAGGGGGCGCGAATAATTCACCCCTCCACTTT
TRBJ2-7 TRBD1 TRBV5-1 - CASSTDRGYEQYF TGCGCCAGCAGCACGGACAGGGGCTACGAGCAGTACTTC
TRBJ2-5 TRBD1 TRBV7-9 few CADGDRVGPETQYF TGTGCCGATGGGGACAGGGTTGGGCCGGAGACCCAGTACTTC
TRBJ2-1 - TRBV10-1 - CASSFSPSEQFF TGCGCCAGCAGTTTCTCTCCTTCGGAGCAGTTCTTC
TRBJ2-5 TRBD1 TRBV18 - CASSPTGLSRGETQYF TGTGCCAGCTCACCGACAGGGTTGTCCAGAGGAGAGACCCAGTACTTC
TRBJ1-2 - TRBV7-3 - CASSLEGGYGYTF TGTGCCAGCAGCTTGGAGGGTGGCTATGGCTACACCTTC
TRBJ2-1 TRBD2 TRBV7-9 - CASSPRTSGGAGFNEQFF TGTGCCAGCAGCCCCAGGACTAGCGGGGGGGCCGGTTTCAATGAGCAGTTCTTC
TRBJ2-1 - TRBV4-3 - CASSQDRGDRMQFF TGCGCCAGCAGCCAAGACCGCGGCGACAGGATGCAGTTCTTC
TRBJ1-1 TRBD1 TRBV28 - CASSLWTGARTEAFF TGTGCCAGCAGTTTATGGACAGGGGCTCGGACTGAAGCTTTCTTT
TRBJ2-7 TRBD1 TRBV2 - CASSETTGGYEQYF TGTGCCAGCAGCGAAACTACAGGGGGCTACGAGCAGTACTTC
TRBJ2-1 - TRBV25-1 - CASSYRTRGEQFF TGTGCCAGCAGCTACCGGACCCGGGGTGAGCAGTTCTTC
TRBJ2-7 - TRBV6-5 - CASSYLTPKNRGEQYF TGTGCCAGCAGTTACCTCACACCTAAAAACCGAGGCGAGCAGTACTTC
TRBJ2-5 - TRBV9 - CASSVGPGEETQYF TGTGCCAGCAGCGTAGGCCCCGGGGAAGAGACCCAGTACTTC
TRBJ2-2 - TRBV7-3 - CASSPHRDSGELFF TGTGCCAGCAGCCCCCACAGGGATTCCGGGGAGCTGTTTTTT
TRBJ1-3 - TRBV19 - CASSISGSGNTIYF TGTGCCAGTAGTATCTCGGGCTCTGGAAACACCATATATTTT
TRBJ2-7 - TRBV6-5 few CASRSESYEQYF TGTGCCAGCAGGTCAGAATCCTACGAGCAGTACTTC
TRBJ2-2 TRBD1 TRBV6-5 - CASSYEGAAGELFF TGTGCCAGCAGTTATGAGGGGGCGGCCGGGGAGCTGTTTTTT
TRBJ2-7 - TRBV6-6 - CASSFRTGNSYEQYF TGTGCCAGCAGTTTTCGGACTGGGAACTCCTACGAGCAGTACTTC
TRBJ2-2 - TRBV9 few CASSDARSTGELFF TGTGCCAGCAGCGACGCGCGAAGCACCGGGGAGCTGTTTTTT
TRBJ1-3 TRBD1 TRBV5-1 few CASSSGTEGGNTIYF TGCGCCAGCAGCTCCGGGACAGAGGGTGGAAACACCATATATTTT
TRBJ2-3 - TRBV11-1 - CASSLALTGTQYF TGTGCCAGCAGCTTAGCGCTGACAGGTACGCAGTATTTT
TRBJ1-1 - TRBV19 - CASTLGQRVTEAFF TGTGCCAGTACCCTAGGGCAGAGGGTCACTGAAGCTTTCTTT
TRBJ2-1 - TRBV10-1 - CASSDIETAGNEQFF TGCGCCAGCAGTGATATAGAGACGGCGGGTAATGAGCAGTTCTTC
TRBJ2-3 - TRBV5-1 - CASSLVTDTQYF TGCGCCAGCAGCTTGGTAACAGATACGCAGTATTTT
TRBJ1-6 TRBD1 TRBV18 - CASSPKTGPNSPFHF TGTGCCAGCTCACCTAAGACAGGGCCCAATTCACCCTTCCACTTT
TRBJ2-1 - TRBV5-1 once CASSGSGTGGGEQFF TGCGCCAGCAGCGGCAGCGGGACTGGGGGCGGTGAGCAGTTCTTC
TRBJ2-7 - TRBV14 - CASSQFEGVEQYF TGTGCCAGCAGCCAATTCGAGGGTGTCGAGCAGTACTTC